Listed below are T cell receptor beta chains from one sample, sequenced in a study of cytomegalovirus exposure and HLA in healthy donors. Sequenced by immunoSEQ multiplex PCR; TCRdb stores in-frame clones only, minus some. The table records some 130,000 clones, roughly 80% of them present only once. Sequencing used PBMCs. The receptors here all came from a male donor in good health and CMV-seronegative. The CDR3 runs from the conserved cysteine through the conserved F or W. The order of the fields is J gene, D gene, clone size, V gene, CDR3 DNA, CDR3 protein. The D gene is left open where the match is weak. Size is omitted from some rows. Given values are once, few, many or a class for expanded clones.

J gene: TRBJ1-5; D gene: -; clone size: once; V gene: TRBV30; CDR3 DNA: TGTGCCTGGAGTACTGAATCTCAGCCCCAGCATTTT; CDR3 protein: CAWSTESQPQHF
J gene: TRBJ2-1; D gene: -; clone size: once; V gene: TRBV11-2; CDR3 DNA: TGTGCCAGCAGCTTAGATTACAGCTACAATGAGCAGTTCTTC; CDR3 protein: CASSLDYSYNEQFF
J gene: TRBJ1-2; D gene: -; clone size: -; V gene: TRBV5-6; CDR3 DNA: TGTGCCAGCAGCTTGGGCAGGGGCTCCGTTGGCTACACCTTC; CDR3 protein: CASSLGRGSVGYTF
J gene: TRBJ2-7; D gene: -; clone size: -; V gene: TRBV4-1; CDR3 DNA: TGCGCCAGCAGCACAGGAAACTTATACGAGCAGTACTTC; CDR3 protein: CASSTGNLYEQYF
J gene: TRBJ1-4; D gene: -; clone size: -; V gene: TRBV25-1; CDR3 DNA: TGTGCCAGCAGTGGTCCTCGTTGGGAGTCCGGTAATGAAAAACTGTTTTTT; CDR3 protein: CASSGPRWESGNEKLFF
J gene: TRBJ1-5; D gene: -; clone size: -; V gene: TRBV11-2; CDR3 DNA: TGTGCCAGCAGTCAGGACAGAGATCAGCCCCAGCATTTT; CDR3 protein: CASSQDRDQPQHF
J gene: TRBJ2-4; D gene: TRBD2; clone size: -; V gene: TRBV7-8; CDR3 DNA: TGTGCCAGCAGCTTAGCAGTGGCTAGCGGGAGTGGGAACATTCAGTACTTC; CDR3 protein: CASSLAVASGSGNIQYF
J gene: TRBJ2-7; D gene: -; clone size: -; V gene: TRBV6-1; CDR3 DNA: TGTGCCAGTTCCGGGACAACCTACGAGCAGTACTTC; CDR3 protein: CASSGTTYEQYF
J gene: TRBJ2-7; D gene: -; clone size: -; V gene: TRBV25-1; CDR3 DNA: TGTGCCAGCAGTGAATCGTTGACACCTACCTACGAGCAGTACTTC; CDR3 protein: CASSESLTPTYEQYF
J gene: TRBJ1-1; D gene: -; clone size: -; V gene: TRBV19; CDR3 DNA: TGTGCCACCGGGGTCCAGAACACTGAAGCTTTCTTT; CDR3 protein: CATGVQNTEAFF
J gene: TRBJ2-3; D gene: TRBD1; clone size: -; V gene: TRBV18; CDR3 DNA: TGTGCCAGCTCACCACTACAGGGGGCTGCGCAGTATTTT; CDR3 protein: CASSPLQGAAQYF
J gene: TRBJ1-1; D gene: -; clone size: -; V gene: TRBV6-5; CDR3 DNA: TGTGCCAGCAGTTACTACTGGGGCGCTGAAGCTTTCTTT; CDR3 protein: CASSYYWGAEAFF
J gene: TRBJ1-5; D gene: -; clone size: -; V gene: TRBV6-1; CDR3 DNA: TGTGCCAGCGTTAGGAGCGGGCAGCCTAATCAGCCCCAGCATTTT; CDR3 protein: CASVRSGQPNQPQHF
J gene: TRBJ2-3; D gene: TRBD1; clone size: -; V gene: TRBV7-2; CDR3 DNA: TGTGCCAGCAGCTTTGGCCCCCCCGCAGGGGGCTTGGGAGATACGCAGTATTTT; CDR3 protein: CASSFGPPAGGLGDTQYF
J gene: TRBJ1-2; D gene: TRBD1; clone size: -; V gene: TRBV4-3; CDR3 DNA: TGCGCCAGCAGCCAACCGGGACAGGATGGCTACACCTTC; CDR3 protein: CASSQPGQDGYTF
J gene: TRBJ2-7; D gene: -; clone size: -; V gene: TRBV7-6; CDR3 DNA: TGTGCCAGCAGCTTGGGGCAGGAGCAGTACTTC; CDR3 protein: CASSLGQEQYF
J gene: TRBJ2-7; D gene: TRBD1; clone size: -; V gene: TRBV15; CDR3 DNA: TGTGCCACCGGGACAGGGGGCTACGAGCAGTACTTC; CDR3 protein: CATGTGGYEQYF
J gene: TRBJ2-3; D gene: -; clone size: -; V gene: TRBV30; CDR3 DNA: TGTGCCTGGATCAGGGGTTTGGGGGATACGCAGTATTTT; CDR3 protein: CAWIRGLGDTQYF
J gene: TRBJ2-7; D gene: -; clone size: few; V gene: TRBV10-3; CDR3 DNA: TGTGCCATCAGTGTTTACACGGGGTACGAGCAGTACTTC; CDR3 protein: CAISVYTGYEQYF
J gene: TRBJ1-1; D gene: TRBD1; clone size: -; V gene: TRBV19; CDR3 DNA: TGTGCCAGTAGTATAGTGGGACAGACGAACACTGAAGCTTTCTTT; CDR3 protein: CASSIVGQTNTEAFF
J gene: TRBJ2-1; D gene: -; clone size: -; V gene: TRBV28; CDR3 DNA: TGTGCCAGCAGTTCGAGGAACCGGAATGAGCAGTTCTTC; CDR3 protein: CASSSRNRNEQFF
J gene: TRBJ2-5; D gene: TRBD1; clone size: -; V gene: TRBV5-5; CDR3 DNA: TGTGCCAGCAGCTATGGGACAGGTCAAGAGACCCAGTACTTC; CDR3 protein: CASSYGTGQETQYF
J gene: TRBJ2-7; D gene: -; clone size: -; V gene: TRBV4-1; CDR3 DNA: TGCGCCAGCAGCCAAGGCGCGGGGTTCCCATCCTACGAGCAGTACTTC; CDR3 protein: CASSQGAGFPSYEQYF
J gene: TRBJ2-3; D gene: -; clone size: -; V gene: TRBV7-9; CDR3 DNA: TGTGCCAGCAGCCCTGTGACAGGAGATACGCAGTATTTT; CDR3 protein: CASSPVTGDTQYF
J gene: TRBJ1-6; D gene: -; clone size: -; V gene: TRBV7-3; CDR3 DNA: TGTGCCAGCAGGGTTGGGTCAGGTCGTGGTTCCTATAATTCACCCCTCCACTTT; CDR3 protein: CASRVGSGRGSYNSPLHF